These 13 T cell receptor beta chains were sequenced from one sample in a study of cytomegalovirus exposure and HLA in healthy donors. PCR employed 60 Vbeta and 13 Jbeta primers. The assay was immunoSEQ multiplex PCR, and TCRdb's table has in-frame clones only and misses some. The profile shows approximately 160,000 clones, roughly 76% of them singletons. Sequenced input: PBMCs. The receptor source for this set is a human donor in good health.

Worth noting for this clone: A junction boundary mismatches the germline segment, possibly from a read error. The chain uses TRBV5-1 and TRBJ2-1, with D maybe TRBD2 (5 bases). The germline V gene has CDR1 SGHRS and CDR2 YFSETQ. The CDR3 is 13 residues long. CDR3 sequence: CASSLLDSTVTVF. The CDR3 DNA reads TGCGCCAGCAGCTTACTAGATTCCACGGTTACGGTCTTC.

The chain has TRBV19 and TRBJ1-3, with 9 bases fitting TRBD1. V gave up 5 bases and J gave up 10 bases; unmatched junction bases: 15. CDR1 and CDR2 from the germline V gene are LNHDA and SQIVND (reference sequence). The CDR3 has 16 amino acids. Here the CDR3 reads CASSARDRVVATTIYF. CDR3 sequence (DNA): TGTGCCAGTAGTGCCCGGGACAGGGTCGTTGCTACAACCATATATTTT.

The rearrangement uses TRBV9 and TRBJ2-5; a possible D gene is TRBD2 (7 bases). V was trimmed by 3 bases and J by 6 bases, leaving 12 bases between them. CDR3 size: 13 residues. Germline lookup yields CDR1 SGDLS and CDR2 YYNGEE. In DNA, the CDR3 is TGTGCCAGCAGCGCTGGGGGGGCGAAGACCCAGTACTTC. Residues: CASSAGGAKTQYF.

About this clone itself: The same CDR3 can be traced to other DNA sequences in this sample. The rearrangement joins TRBV25-1 to TRBJ1-2; 9 bases agree with TRBD1. The CDR3 runs 15 residues. CDR1 MGHDK and CDR2 SYGVNS come from the germline V gene. Losses at the gene ends were 4 bases for V and 5 bases for J; bases not matched to a gene: 8. The CDR3, as DNA: TGTGCCAGCAGTGGGGGGACAGGGACTTCTTATGGCTACACCTTC. The encoded protein is CASSGGTGTSYGYTF.

The chain employs TRBV14 and TRBJ1-3; no reliable D call. CDR3 length equals 16 residues. The ends were cut back, 0 bases at V and 4 bases at J, with 13 bases in the middle. CDR1 and CDR2 from the germline V gene are SGHDN and FVKESK. The CDR3 region is CASSQEAPGRGNTIYF. The CDR3 nucleotides are TGTGCCAGCAGCCAAGAGGCCCCGGGGAGGGGAAACACCATATATTTT.

This clone has only a few counts. The chain has TRBV7-2 and TRBJ1-2; TRBD1 matches 8 bases. Germline loops: CDR1 SGHTA, CDR2 FQGNSA. Trimming removed 5 bases from V and 5 bases from J; junction bases left unmatched: 7. The CDR3 totals 14 residues. The CDR3 nucleotides are TGTGCCAGCAGCCTAACAGGGGGAGTATATGGCTACACCTTC. This sequence encodes CASSLTGGVYGYTF.

In its sample, this clone was seen a few times. The rearrangement uses TRBV29-1 and TRBJ1-5; 11 bases line up with TRBD1. The junction had 4 bases not matched to a gene; V was cut back by 6 bases and J by 6 bases. In germline, CDR1 is SQVTM, CDR2 ANQGSEA. The length of the CDR3 is 13 residues. The CDR3 loop reads CSVAGQGGQPQHF. The CDR3 nucleotides read TGCAGCGTCGCGGGACAGGGGGGTCAGCCCCAGCATTTT.

The CDR3 sequence is CASSQGTSGPQETQYF. The DNA of the CDR3 is TGCGCCAGCAGCCAAGGGACTAGCGGACCCCAAGAGACCCAGTACTTC. V gene TRBV4-1 combines with J gene TRBJ2-5; 10 bases agree with TRBD2. J lost 1 base, V lost 1 base, and 3 bases had no gene match. Germline V gene lookup returns CDR1 MGHRA and CDR2 YSYEKL. CDR3 length: 16 amino acids.

The chain recombines TRBV19 with TRBJ2-7; TRBD2 aligns across 8 bases. Germline loops: CDR1 LNHDA, CDR2 SQIVND (reference sequence). The CDR3 totals 15 residues. V trimming: 6 bases; J trimming: 5 bases; junction bases outside the gene matches: 12. The CDR3 nucleotides are TGTGCCAGTAGCACTGGGCGATCAGCGGGGGACGAGCAGTACTTC. It is translated as CASSTGRSAGDEQYF.

This rearrangement joins TRBV4-3 to TRBJ1-6; D is possibly TRBD1 (6 bases). Trimming removed 0 bases at V and 7 bases at J, with 13 bases between. This CDR3 has 16 residues. CDR1 LGHNA and CDR2 YSLEER come from the germline V gene. CDR3: CASSQEVRQVNSPLHF. The CDR3 DNA sequence: TGCGCCAGCAGCCAAGAAGTCCGACAGGTCAATTCACCCCTCCACTTT.

This chain uses TRBV7-3 with TRBJ2-7; weak D call: TRBD1 (6 bases). V dropped 4 bases and J dropped 4 bases, with 11 bases sitting between them. CDR3 length: 13 amino acids. Germline CDR1 and CDR2: SGHTA and FQGTGA. In nucleotides, the CDR3 is TGTGCCAGCAGCTCGAGTCAGGGGTACGAGCAGTACTTC. It yields the protein CASSSSQGYEQYF.

The V call is TRBV2, the J call TRBJ2-3; 7 bases line up with TRBD2. Unmatched junction bases numbered 6, after V lost 5 bases and J lost 1 base. Per the germline V gene, CDR1 is SNHLY and CDR2 is FYNNEI. The CDR3 sequence is 15 residues long. The CDR3: CASSRDYPRTDTQYF. The CDR3 region has the DNA TGTGCCAGCAGTCGGGACTACCCACGCACAGATACGCAGTATTTT.

This clone was observed a few times. This chain uses TRBV27 with TRBJ1-1, with D perhaps matching TRBD1 (5 bases). V dropped 2 bases and J dropped 0 bases, with 13 bases sitting between them. The CDR3 spans 16 residues. Per germline, CDR1 MNHEY and CDR2 SMNVEV (reference sequence). The chain's CDR3 is CASSLTTELMNTEAFF. CDR3 in DNA: TGTGCCAGCAGTTTAACGACAGAACTAATGAACACTGAAGCTTTCTTT.